Listed here are 15 T cell receptor beta chains from one sample, sequenced in a study of shared clonotypes between healthy human individuals. The method was immunoSEQ multiplex PCR; TCRdb's version includes in-frame clones alone and lacks a portion of them. The sample shows 950,000 to 1,300,000 clones, about 74% of them seen only once. What was sequenced was memory CD4+ T cells sorted from blood. The subset was: CD45RA-negative fraction. The receptor source for this set is a man aged 18 to 29 in good health.

With respect to this clone: This sample includes further DNA sequences coding for the same CDR3. The V gene is TRBV7-3, the J gene TRBJ2-1; D gene ambiguous. The V end was cut by 5 bases, the J end by 3 bases, with 8 bases between. The CDR3 extends over 13 amino acids. CDR1 is SGHTA, CDR2 FQGTGA, per germline. CDR3 nucleotides: TGTGCCAGCAGCCCCGGCAGCTACAATGAGCAGTTCTTC. As protein: CASSPGSYNEQFF.

This clone was counted between two and nine times. Other DNA sequences of this sample code for an identical CDR3. The CDR3 sequence is CATSRDGQGNSPLHF. The CDR3 nucleotides read TGTGCCACCAGCAGAGATGGGCAGGGCAATTCACCCCTCCACTTT. This sequence joins TRBV15 and TRBJ1-6, with a tentative D call TRBD1 (5 bases). V was trimmed by 0 bases and J by 7 bases, leaving 10 bases between them. This CDR3 contains 15 residues. The germline V gene encodes CDR1 LNHNV and CDR2 YYDKDF (reference sequence).

This sequence joins TRBV5-1 and TRBJ1-1; D ambiguous. Trimming shortened V by 4 bases and J by 10 bases, and 14 bases separated the two germline ends. This CDR3 is built from 12 residues. Germline V gives CDR1 SGHRS, CDR2 YFSETQ. Written as DNA, the CDR3 is TGCGCCAGCAGCAACGGCGAAGGACGAGCTTTCTTT. Translated: CASSNGEGRAFF.

This rearrangement joins TRBV19 to TRBJ2-6; D gene ambiguous. The CDR3 spans 15 residues. The ends were cut back, 3 bases at V and 2 bases at J, with 8 bases in the middle. Germline V gene lookup returns CDR1 LNHDA and CDR2 SQIVND (reference sequence). CDR3 in amino acids: CASSIRTTGANVLTF. In DNA form, the CDR3 reads TGTGCCAGTAGTATCCGAACAACTGGGGCCAACGTCCTGACTTTC.

The chain links TRBV2 to TRBJ2-3; perhaps TRBD2 as D (6 bases). Germline loops: CDR1 SNHLY, CDR2 FYNNEI. The V end was cut by 4 bases, the J end by 0 bases, with 11 bases between. This CDR3 region has 15 residues. DNA for the CDR3: TGTGCCAGCAGTGGCCAGCGGGCTAGCACAGATACGCAGTATTTT. It translates to CASSGQRASTDTQYF.

Turning to this clone: Other DNA sequences of this sample code for an identical CDR3. For the CDR3, the DNA is TGTGCCTGGAGTGGGGGACTCCAAGAGACCCAGTACTTC. This sequence encodes CAWSGGLQETQYF. V and J are TRBV30 and TRBJ2-5; D possibly corresponds to TRBD2 (6 bases). Germline CDR1 is GTSNPN and CDR2 is SVGIG (reference sequence). This CDR3 has 13 amino acids. Trimming took off 1 base at V and 1 base at J, with 7 bases between the two ends.

A few counts support this clone. The gene calls are TRBV19 and TRBJ1-1; possible D gene TRBD1, 6 bases. The CDR3 runs 14 residues. V was pared by 3 bases and J by 0 bases, with 8 bases between. CDR1 is LNHDA and CDR2 is SQIVND in the germline V gene (reference sequence). The CDR3 reads CASSITGMNTEAFF. The DNA of the CDR3 is TGTGCCAGTAGTATCACAGGGATGAACACTGAAGCTTTCTTT. Full variable domain (remainder filled in from reference TRBV19 and TRBJ1-1): DGGITQSPKYLFRKEGQNVTLSCEQNLNHDAMYWYRQDPGQGLRLIYYSQIVNDFQKGDIAEGYSVSREKKESFPLTVTSAQKNPTAFYLCASSITGMNTEAFFGQGTRLTVV.

The V call is TRBV5-1, the J call TRBJ2-7, with 8 bases lining up with TRBD2. The germline gives CDR1 SGHRS, CDR2 YFSETQ. The CDR3 loop spans 11 amino acids. With 4 bases clipped from V and 12 bases from J, the junction kept 6 bases outside the gene matches. Here the CDR3 reads CASSTGLAWYF. The CDR3 DNA follows: TGCGCCAGCAGCACCGGACTAGCCTGGTACTTC.

The genes are TRBV5-1 and TRBJ1-4; D gene unclear. The CDR3 length is 15 residues. Looked up from germline, CDR1 is SGHRS and CDR2 is YFSETQ. V was pared by 0 bases and J by 0 bases, with 6 bases between. The CDR3 loop reads CASSLERATNEKLFF. As DNA, the CDR3 is TGCGCCAGCAGCTTGGAGCGGGCAACTAATGAAAAACTGTTTTTT.

The genes are TRBV10-3 and TRBJ2-5, with 15 bases lining up with TRBD2. The length of the CDR3 is 16 residues. With V trimmed by 4 bases and J by 1 base, 1 base remained unmatched. In germline, CDR1 is ENHRY, CDR2 SYGVKD. The CDR3 DNA is TGTGCCATCAGTGGGGGACTAGCGGGAGGCCAAGAGACCCAGTACTTC. Residues: CAISGGLAGGQETQYF.

This CDR3 reads CAWSGGQTASTDTQYF. In DNA, the CDR3 is TGTGCCTGGAGTGGGGGACAGACCGCTAGCACAGATACGCAGTATTTT. This sequence joins TRBV30 and TRBJ2-3; 7 bases match TRBD1. Germline trimming cut 1 base from V and 0 bases from J; bases unmatched to any gene: 7. The CDR3 runs 16 residues. CDR1 and CDR2 (germline): GTSNPN, SVGIG (reference sequence).

This clone was seen at least ten times. This chain joins TRBV18 and TRBJ2-3; TRBD1 might be the D (6 bases). The germline gives CDR1 KGHSH, CDR2 LQKENI. The V end lost 6 bases, the J end lost 7 bases, and 23 bases lay between the germline ends. The CDR3 has 16 amino acids. The CDR3 loop reads CASSPGTLRLGNTQYF. As DNA, the CDR3 is TGTGCCAGCTCTCCGGGGACACTCAGGTTGGGCAATACGCAGTATTTT.

This chain connects TRBV9 to TRBJ1-6; D gene unclear. V shed 3 bases and J shed 6 bases, with 16 bases lying between them. Germline V CDR1 and CDR2: SGDLS, YYNGEE. The CDR3 is made up of 16 amino acids. In DNA, the CDR3 is TGTGCCAGCAGCGCCCCCCCCGGGCCGGTTAATTCACCCCTCCACTTT. This translates into CASSAPPGPVNSPLHF.

CDR3 loop: CASSPQGDRNQPQHF. CDR3 coding DNA: TGTGCCAGCAGCCCCCAGGGTGATCGCAATCAGCCCCAGCATTTT. The chain has TRBV9 and TRBJ1-5, with TRBD1 as a possible D gene (5 bases). Per germline, CDR1 SGDLS and CDR2 YYNGEE. V gave up 4 bases and J gave up 2 bases, with 13 bases separating them. The CDR3 is 15 amino acids.

V usage is TRBV7-2 and J usage is TRBJ2-5, with D tentatively TRBD2 (5 bases). This CDR3 contains 16 residues. Trimming pared 1 base from V and 0 bases from J, leaving 12 bases between. Germline V gives CDR1 SGHTA, CDR2 FQGNSA. The DNA for the CDR3 is TGTGCCAGCAGCTTAGGGGAGCGAACCAACCAAGAGACCCAGTACTTC. Translating gives CASSLGERTNQETQYF.